This T cell receptor (beta chain) was captured in a study of T cell responses to AZD1222 COVID-19 vaccine. Regarding the study as a whole: After the peak T cell response, and only then, were repertoires sampled. Nearly half of unique spike-specific TCRs reportedly avoided B.1.351 and B.1.1.7 mutated regions. Spike-specific TCR breadth and depth grew following two AZD1222 doses.

The assay was immunoSEQ multiplex PCR, and TCRdb's table has in-frame clones only and misses some. The top ten clones hold 4.1% of a sample with 120,000 to 150,000 clones, around four fifths of them seen once. V was shortened by 6 bases and J by 8 bases, with 10 bases between the two germline ends. Germline V gene sequence: CDR1 LGHDT, CDR2 YNNKEL (reference sequence). The CDR3 spans 11 residues. This clone was counted only a few times. The target antigen is unknown. This chain connects TRBV3-1 (or the pseudogene TRBV3-2) to TRBJ1-1; D possibly corresponds to TRBD1 (5 bases). The specimen comprised peripheral blood, sampled on day 0 of MenACWY control vaccination. The clonotype was recovered from an adult in good health. The CDR3 DNA reads TGTGCCAGCAGTCCAGGGAACGAAGCTTTCTTT. This encodes CASSPGNEAFF.